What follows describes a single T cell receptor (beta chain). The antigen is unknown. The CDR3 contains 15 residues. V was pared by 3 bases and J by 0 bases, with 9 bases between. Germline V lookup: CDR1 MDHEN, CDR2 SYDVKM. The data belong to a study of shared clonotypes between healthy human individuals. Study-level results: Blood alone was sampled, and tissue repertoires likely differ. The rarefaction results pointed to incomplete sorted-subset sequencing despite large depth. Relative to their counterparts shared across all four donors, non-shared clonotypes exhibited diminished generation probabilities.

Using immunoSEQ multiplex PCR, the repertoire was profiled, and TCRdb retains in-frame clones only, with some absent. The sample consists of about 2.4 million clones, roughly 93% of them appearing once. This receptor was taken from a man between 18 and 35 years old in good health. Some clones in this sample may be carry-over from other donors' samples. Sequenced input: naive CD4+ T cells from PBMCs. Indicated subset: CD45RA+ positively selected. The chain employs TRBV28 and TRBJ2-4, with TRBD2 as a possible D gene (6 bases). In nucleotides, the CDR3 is TGTGCCAGCAGTTTTGTGGGAGGAGCCAAAAACATTCAGTACTTC. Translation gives CASSFVGGAKNIQYF. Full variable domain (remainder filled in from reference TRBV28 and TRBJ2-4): DVKVTQSSRYLVKRTGEKVFLECVQDMDHENMFWYRQDPGLGLRLIYFSYDVKMKEKGDIPEGYSVSREKKERFSLILESASTNQTSMYLCASSFVGGAKNIQYFGAGTRLSVL.